The clone carrying this TCR beta chain was recorded a few times. Its antigen is unidentified. Researchers took RNA transcripts and amplified the TCR beta CDR3 regions from them. First-round RT-PCR of the TCR CDR3 relied on the HTBI primer set. Each CDR3 protein is one row after TCRdb ran MiXCR on the multiplex PCR reads. The sample holds some 440,000 distinct CDR3 sequences, 15% to 19% seen once. This specimen belongs to a study of T cells in Graves' hyperthyroidism and ophthalmopathy. Points from the study as a whole: Blood also held most thyroid clonotypes expanded beyond 0.001.

The CDR3 spans 17 residues. Germline V gene data show CDR1 as SGHAT and CDR2 as FQNNGV. Unmatched junction bases numbered 10, after V lost 4 bases and J lost 8 bases. Stable Graves' hyperthyroidism meant no ophthalmopathy progression within 18 months. PBMCs were sourced from roughly 9.1 ml fresh peripheral blood. This receptor was obtained from a woman aged 18-30 years with Graves' hyperthyroidism. The chain couples TRBV11-2 to TRBJ2-4; TRBD2 matches 14 bases. Sequenced sample: blood. The CDR3 sequence: CASSSWTSGGNWDIQYF. The CDR3 DNA follows: TGTGCCAGCAGCTCCTGGACTAGCGGGGGGAATTGGGACATTCAGTACTTC.